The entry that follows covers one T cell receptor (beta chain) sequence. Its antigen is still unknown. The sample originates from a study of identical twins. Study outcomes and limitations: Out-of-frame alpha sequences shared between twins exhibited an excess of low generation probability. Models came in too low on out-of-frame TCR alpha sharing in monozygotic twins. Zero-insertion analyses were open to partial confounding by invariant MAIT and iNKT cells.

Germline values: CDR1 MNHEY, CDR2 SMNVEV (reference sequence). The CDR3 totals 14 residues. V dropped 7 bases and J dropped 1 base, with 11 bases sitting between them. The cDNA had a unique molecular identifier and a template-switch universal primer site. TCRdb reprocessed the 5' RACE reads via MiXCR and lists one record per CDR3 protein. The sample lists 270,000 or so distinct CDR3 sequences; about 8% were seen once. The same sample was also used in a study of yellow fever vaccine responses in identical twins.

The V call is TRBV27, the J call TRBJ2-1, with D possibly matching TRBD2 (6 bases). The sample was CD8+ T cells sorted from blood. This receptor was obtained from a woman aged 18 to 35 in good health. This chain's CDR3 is CASTRRGSYNEQFF. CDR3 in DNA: TGTGCCAGCACCCGGCGGGGATCCTACAATGAGCAGTTCTTC.